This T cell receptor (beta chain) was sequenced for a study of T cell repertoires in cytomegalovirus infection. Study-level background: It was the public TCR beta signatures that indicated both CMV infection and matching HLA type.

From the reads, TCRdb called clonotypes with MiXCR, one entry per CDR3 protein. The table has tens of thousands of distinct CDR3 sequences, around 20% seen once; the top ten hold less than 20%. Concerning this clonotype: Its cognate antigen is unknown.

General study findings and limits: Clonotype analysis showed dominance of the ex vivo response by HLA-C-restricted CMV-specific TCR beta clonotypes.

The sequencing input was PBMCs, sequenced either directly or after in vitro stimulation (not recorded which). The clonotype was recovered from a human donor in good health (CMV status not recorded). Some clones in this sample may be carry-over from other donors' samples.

CDR3: CASSVQGGEQYF. The CDR3 coding sequence is TGCGCCAGCAGCGTCCAGGGTGGCGAGCAGTACTTC. The chain links TRBV5-1 to TRBJ2-7, with TRBD1 as a possible D gene (5 bases). Germline V CDR1 and CDR2: SGHRS, YFSETQ. Trimming cost V 4 bases and J 6 bases, with 11 bases left between them. This CDR3 has 12 amino acids. Full variable domain (missing parts from reference TRBV5-1 and TRBJ2-7): KAGVTQTPRYLIKTRGQQVTLSCSPISGHRSVSWYQQTPGQGLQFLFEYFSETQRNKGNFPGRFSGRQFSNSRSEMNVSTLELGDSALYLCASSVQGGEQYFGPGTRLTVT.